What follows are 14 T cell receptor beta chains derived from one specimen sequenced in a study of cytomegalovirus exposure and HLA in healthy donors. The primer mix had 60 Vbeta and 13 Jbeta primers. Here immunoSEQ multiplex PCR was the method, and the copy in TCRdb shows in-frame clones only, minus some. The sample holds over 150,000 clones, 70% to 85% seen once. The sequenced sample was PBMCs. These receptors all come from a man aged 30 to 39 in good health and CMV-seropositive.

J is TRBJ1-3 and V is TRBV6-5; possible D gene TRBD1, 6 bases. V was pared by 0 bases and J by 0 bases, with 9 bases between. This CDR3 region has 16 residues. Germline V lookup: CDR1 MNHEY, CDR2 SVGAGI. Written as DNA, the CDR3 is TGTGCCAGCAGTTACTCCAGGACAGTCTCTGGAAACACCATATATTTT. It is translated as CASSYSRTVSGNTIYF.

The chain joins TRBV27 to TRBJ2-3, with 9 bases that match TRBD1. The CDR3 is 15 residues long. Looked up from germline, CDR1 is MNHEY and CDR2 is SMNVEV (reference sequence). The J segment lost 6 bases and the V segment lost 7 bases, leaving 11 bases of the junction unmatched. The CDR3 sequence: CASNSWTGVGDTQYF. The CDR3 DNA is TGTGCCAGCAACTCTTGGACAGGGGTGGGGGATACGCAGTATTTT.

The chain recombines TRBV28 with TRBJ2-4; tentatively, D is TRBD1 (6 bases). The CDR3 has 12 amino acids. V shed 8 bases and J shed 5 bases, with 10 bases lying between them. The germline CDR1 and CDR2 sequences are MDHEN and SYDVKM. In DNA, the CDR3 is TGTGCCAGCCGGGACAACGAAAACATTCAGTACTTC. Translating it yields CASRDNENIQYF.

CDR3 amino acids: CASSTTDTYEQYF. CDR3 DNA: TGTGCCAGCAGTACGACAGATACCTACGAGCAGTACTTC. V is TRBV28 and J is TRBJ2-7, with a tentative D call TRBD1 (5 bases). CDR3 size: 13 residues. Trimming removed 5 bases from V and 2 bases from J, with 10 bases in between. CDR1 is MDHEN and CDR2 is SYDVKM in the germline V gene.

V usage is TRBV7-9 and J usage is TRBJ2-7; TRBD2 matches at 7 bases. Trimming cost V 5 bases and J 6 bases; bases outside gene matches: 4. CDR1 is SEHNR and CDR2 is FQNEAQ in the germline V gene (reference sequence). The CDR3 has 12 residues. CDR3 protein: CASSGGGGEQYF. In DNA, the CDR3 is TGTGCCAGCAGCGGGGGGGGTGGCGAGCAGTACTTC.

The rearrangement uses TRBV5-1 and TRBJ2-7, with D tentatively TRBD1 (5 bases). The CDR3 sequence is 13 residues long. Germline-derived CDR1 and CDR2 are SGHRS and YFSETQ. Trimming cost V 4 bases and J 3 bases, with 11 bases left between them. DNA for the CDR3: TGCGCCAGCAGCACCGGACATAACTACGAGCAGTACTTC. It translates to CASSTGHNYEQYF.

The gene calls are TRBV29-1 and TRBJ1-1; D possibly corresponds to TRBD1 (5 bases). The V end lost 7 bases, the J end lost 5 bases, and 23 bases lay between the germline ends. The CDR3 runs 15 residues. Germline values: CDR1 SQVTM, CDR2 ANQGSEA. The CDR3 bases are TGCAGCGCCGCTGGAGGCGGGGGGGATTTTACTGAAGCTTTCTTT. Protein product: CSAAGGGGDFTEAFF.

The V gene is TRBV29-1, the J gene TRBJ1-5; TRBD1 might be the D (6 bases). CDR1 SQVTM and CDR2 ANQGSEA come from the germline V gene. The CDR3 contains 13 residues. V shed 6 bases and J shed 5 bases, with 14 bases lying between them. The CDR3 DNA sequence: TGCAGCGTGCGACAGGCGCGCGATCAGCCCCAGCATTTT. Translation: CSVRQARDQPQHF.

The V and J genes are TRBV7-9 and TRBJ2-2, with unresolved D. V lost 1 base to trimming and J lost 9 bases, with 15 bases between them. CDR3 size: 15 residues. The V gene's germline CDR1 is SEHNR and CDR2 FQNEAQ (reference sequence). CDR3 sequence: CASSLVALINRELFF. CDR3 nucleotide sequence: TGTGCCAGCAGCTTAGTTGCTCTTATCAACAGGGAGCTGTTTTTT.

The genes are TRBV19 and TRBJ1-2, with TRBD1 matching 12 bases. Germline lookup yields CDR1 LNHDA and CDR2 SQIVND (reference sequence). The CDR3 contains 14 residues. Losses at the gene ends were 5 bases for V and 7 bases for J; bases not matched to a gene: 5. The CDR3 coding sequence is TGTGCCAGTAGTGGGGGACAGGGGGCCTCTGGCTACACCTTC. It specifies CASSGGQGASGYTF.

V is TRBV9 and J is TRBJ1-1, with 10 bases identical to TRBD1. From germline, CDR1 is SGDLS and CDR2 YYNGEE. The ends lost 4 bases at V and 5 bases at J; junction bases unmatched: 8. The CDR3 consists of 15 residues. The CDR3 bases are TGTGCCAGCAGCCCCCATGGGACAGGGGAAACTGAAGCTTTCTTT. Residues: CASSPHGTGETEAFF.

The J gene is TRBJ1-6, the V gene TRBV30, with 8 nucleotides matching TRBD1. Germline CDR1 reads GTSNPN; CDR2 reads SVGIG (reference sequence). V lost 4 bases, J lost 10 bases, and 3 bases stayed unmatched. The CDR3 has 12 residues. The CDR3 nucleotides read TGTGCCTGGACACAGGGGGAGTCACCCCTCCACTTT. It encodes CAWTQGESPLHF. Full variable domain (outside the CDR3, taken from reference TRBV30 and TRBJ1-6): SQTIHQWPATLVQPVGSPLSLECTVEGTSNPNLYWYRQAAGRGLQLLFYSVGIGQISSEVPQNLSASRPQDRQFILSSKKLLLSDSGFYLCAWTQGESPLHFGNGTRLTVT.

The genes are TRBV2 and TRBJ1-2; 12 bases fit TRBD1. The CDR3 is 15 residues long. The trim removed 6 bases at V and 2 bases at J, leaving 4 bases unmatched. CDR1 SNHLY and CDR2 FYNNEI come from the germline V gene. CDR3 coding DNA: TGTGCCAGCAGCACCGGGACAGGGGGCAACTATGGCTACACCTTC. Protein product: CASSTGTGGNYGYTF.

The gene calls are TRBV6-6 and TRBJ1-2; D call uncertain. The CDR3 contains 14 residues. CDR1 and CDR2 (germline): MNHNY, SVGAGI (reference sequence). Trimming pared 5 bases from V and 5 bases from J, leaving 15 bases between. The CDR3 nucleotides are TGTGCCAGCAGTCATAATCCCGCTAGATATGGCTACACCTTC. Its protein product is CASSHNPARYGYTF.